This T cell receptor (beta chain) derives from a study of blood T cell repertoires in COVID-19. This CDR3 is built from 16 residues. V was cut by 2 bases and J by 0 bases, with 11 bases left in between. Germline CDR1 is MNHEY and CDR2 is SVGEGT. Produced via immunoSEQ multiplex PCR; TCRdb's table is partial and in-frame only. The table lists around 170,000 clones, approximately 80% of them singletons. The chain joins TRBV6-2 or TRBV6-3 to TRBJ2-1, with D tentatively TRBD2 (6 bases). The TCR was taken from a human donor in a cohort sampled during active COVID-19. The sequenced material came from peripheral blood. The CDR3 region has the DNA TGTGCCAGCAGTTACGACCGGGAGTACTCCTACAATGAGCAGTTCTTC. This encodes CASSYDREYSYNEQFF.